These 22 T cell receptor beta chains were sequenced from one sample in a study of cytomegalovirus exposure and HLA in healthy donors. Generated by immunoSEQ multiplex PCR, the TCRdb table keeps only in-frame clones and is missing some. The sample consists of 86,000 or so clones, about 96% of them appearing once. The sequencing sample was made of PBMCs. These receptors were obtained from a man between 18 and 29 years old in good health and CMV-seropositive.

The J gene is TRBJ1-4, the V gene TRBV28, with D possibly TRBD1 on 5 matching bases. CDR3 length: 14 amino acids. Trimming stripped 6 bases from V and 10 bases from J, with 18 bases between. CDR1 and CDR2 (germline): MDHEN, SYDVKM. The DNA of the CDR3 is TGTGCCAGCAGACCTCACAGGTCCCCCGGAAAACTGTTTTTT. Translating gives CASRPHRSPGKLFF.

V is TRBV5-6 and J is TRBJ2-7; TRBD2 aligns across 9 bases. Trimming removed 4 bases from V and 2 bases from J; junction bases left unmatched: 10. The CDR3 totals 16 residues. CDR1 is SGHDT and CDR2 is YYEEEE in the germline V gene. The DNA for the CDR3 is TGTGCCAGCAGCATACATAGCGGGAGATTCCCCTACGAGCAGTACTTC. Protein product: CASSIHSGRFPYEQYF.

The CDR3 spells CASSLMRQEETQYF. The CDR3 DNA is TGTGCCAGCAGCTTAATGAGACAGGAAGAGACCCAGTACTTC. The chain has TRBV7-6 and TRBJ2-5; a weak D match, TRBD1 (6 bases). CDR3 length: 14 amino acids. Germline V gene sequence: CDR1 SGHVS, CDR2 FNYEAQ. Trimming pared 2 bases from V and 3 bases from J, leaving 10 bases between.

The V gene is TRBV4-2, the J gene TRBJ1-3, with no clear D. V was pared by 1 base and J by 4 bases, with 14 bases between. The germline V gene encodes CDR1 LGHNA and CDR2 YNFKEQ. This CDR3 has 16 amino acids. Here the CDR3 reads CASSQGEGPGGNTIYF. The CDR3, as DNA: TGTGCCAGCAGCCAAGGAGAGGGCCCGGGGGGAAACACCATATATTTT.

As DNA, the CDR3 is TGTGCCAGTAGTATAGTAGGAGTGAATGGCTACACCTTC. Its translation is CASSIVGVNGYTF. The chain employs TRBV19 and TRBJ1-2, with D hard to call. Germline CDR1 is LNHDA and CDR2 is SQIVND (reference sequence). The CDR3 runs 13 residues. Trimming stripped 1 base from V and 6 bases from J, with 9 bases between. Complete variable domain (other parts from reference TRBV19 and TRBJ1-2): DGGITQSPKYLFRKEGQNVTLSCEQNLNHDAMYWYRQDPGQGLRLIYYSQIVNDFQKGDIAEGYSVSREKKESFPLTVTSAQKNPTAFYLCASSIVGVNGYTFGSGTRLTVV.

This sequence joins TRBV4-2 and TRBJ2-7; the D gene is possibly TRBD2 (5 bases). CDR3 length equals 14 residues. Trimming took off 3 bases at V and 7 bases at J, with 16 bases between the two ends. The germline gives CDR1 LGHNA, CDR2 YNFKEQ. DNA for the CDR3: TGTGCCAGCAGCCACTCCTCTGGCCGGGAAGAGCAGTACTTC. Amino acids: CASSHSSGREEQYF.

DNA for the CDR3: TGCGCCAGCAGCCCCCGGAGTGTAGCGGGGGGGCCTTGGGATGAGCAGTTCTTC. This codes for CASSPRSVAGGPWDEQFF. The chain has TRBV5-1 and TRBJ2-1, with 11 bases fitting TRBD2. The CDR3 covers 18 residues. The V and J ends lost 4 bases and 8 bases, in that order; junction bases with no gene match: 17. Germline V gene data show CDR1 as SGHRS and CDR2 as YFSETQ.

The J gene is TRBJ2-1, the V gene TRBV11-2; TRBD2 matches 8 bases. Germline CDR1 reads SGHAT; CDR2 reads FQNNGV. This CDR3 has 17 amino acids. J was trimmed by 6 bases and V by 0 bases; bases with no gene match: 10. The CDR3 DNA follows: TGTGCCAGCAGCTTAGAGGGAACTAGCGCGGGGGGCAATGAGCAGTTCTTC. Its protein product is CASSLEGTSAGGNEQFF.

As DNA, the CDR3 is TGTGCCAGCAGTTTAAGTAGAGCCGAGACCCAGTACTTC. It specifies CASSLSRAETQYF. The chain couples TRBV27 to TRBJ2-5; D not certain. Germline V lookup: CDR1 MNHEY, CDR2 SMNVEV (reference sequence). V lost 2 bases and J lost 5, with 9 bases in between. The CDR3 extends over 13 amino acids.

J is TRBJ1-4 and V is TRBV28, with a possible D match to TRBD1 (5 bases). Trimming took off 5 bases at V and 8 bases at J, with 15 bases between the two ends. Germline values: CDR1 MDHEN, CDR2 SYDVKM. CDR3 length: 14 residues. The CDR3 nucleotides are TGTGCCAGCAGTCCTTACAGGACCTACGAAAAACTGTTTTTT. Translated, it gives CASSPYRTYEKLFF.

This sequence joins TRBV30 and TRBJ2-7; maybe TRBD2 (5 bases). The germline CDR1 and CDR2 sequences are GTSNPN and SVGIG (reference sequence). The CDR3 runs to 12 residues. The V end was cut by 8 bases, the J end by 1 base, with 12 bases between. The CDR3 sequence is CAGWTASYEQYF. The DNA of the CDR3 is TGTGCCGGATGGACTGCTTCCTACGAGCAGTACTTC.

The V gene is TRBV7-9, the J gene TRBJ2-7, with 7 bases identical to TRBD1. The germline V gene has CDR1 SEHNR and CDR2 FQNEAQ (reference sequence). V lost 0 bases to trimming and J lost 2 bases; unmatched junction nucleotides: 4. CDR3 size: 15 residues. CDR3 in amino acids: CASSLARDSTYEQYF. For the CDR3, the DNA is TGTGCCAGCAGCTTAGCCAGGGACAGTACCTACGAGCAGTACTTC.

In this sample, this clone turned up once. The chain combines TRBV27 with TRBJ1-1; a weak D match, TRBD1 (6 bases). The CDR3 runs to 13 residues. V was shortened by 6 bases and J by 5 bases, with 13 bases between the two germline ends. In germline, CDR1 is MNHEY, CDR2 SMNVEV (reference sequence). Here the CDR3 DNA reads TGTGCCAGCAGCCATCCAGGGGTGACTGAAGCTTTCTTT. As protein: CASSHPGVTEAFF.

The chain carries TRBV10-3 and TRBJ2-6; a possible D gene is TRBD1 (6 bases). V was clipped by 3 bases and J by 0 bases, with 24 bases between them. The CDR3 spans 21 residues. CDR1 and CDR2 (germline): ENHRY, SYGVKD. The CDR3 region is CAISDSLGGTRYSSGANVLTF. The CDR3 coding sequence is TGTGCCATCAGTGATAGTTTGGGTGGGACAAGATATTCCTCTGGGGCCAACGTCCTGACTTTC.

The genes are TRBV5-1 and TRBJ2-2; tentative D call: TRBD2 (5 bases). Germline CDR1 and CDR2: SGHRS and YFSETQ. The CDR3 consists of 14 residues. Trimming left V 0 bases short and J 5 bases short, with 8 bases between. The CDR3: CASSLERTTGELFF. Here the CDR3 DNA reads TGCGCCAGCAGCTTGGAGCGGACTACCGGGGAGCTGTTTTTT.

This clone occurred once. V gene TRBV30 combines with J gene TRBJ1-2; D call uncertain. With 2 bases removed from V and 8 bases from J, the gap between germline ends came to 15 bases. CDR3 length: 13 residues. CDR1 GTSNPN and CDR2 SVGIG come from the germline V gene (reference sequence). CDR3 loop: CAWSNSLPSGYTF. The CDR3 DNA sequence: TGTGCCTGGAGTAACAGCCTCCCTTCGGGCTACACCTTC.

This clone was detected once. This chain uses TRBV6-1 with TRBJ1-2; no clear D. This CDR3 is 15 amino acids long. Germline-derived CDR1 and CDR2 are MNHNS and SASEGT. Trimming pared 2 bases from V and 4 bases from J, leaving 14 bases between. This CDR3 reads CASSETLSRSYGYTF. For the CDR3, the DNA is TGTGCCAGCAGTGAAACTTTAAGTCGTTCCTATGGCTACACCTTC.

The V call is TRBV29-1, the J call TRBJ1-1; D call uncertain. Trimming cost V 0 bases and J 7 bases, with 18 bases left between them. Germline assignment: CDR1 SQVTM and CDR2 ANQGSEA. The CDR3 is made up of 15 amino acids. CDR3 DNA sequence: TGCAGCGTTGAAGAGGGAGTCCGGGGTACCATTGAAGCTTTCTTT. Translated: CSVEEGVRGTIEAFF. Filled out from reference TRBV29-1 and TRBJ1-1, the complete variable domain reads SAVISQKPSRDICQRGTSLTIQCQVDSQVTMMFWYRQQPGQSLTLIATANQGSEATYESGFVIDKFPISRPNLTFSTLTVSNMSPEDSSIYLCSVEEGVRGTIEAFFGQGTRLTVV.

The chain recombines TRBV15 with TRBJ2-1, with TRBD2 matching 13 bases. There are 19 residues in the CDR3. From germline, CDR1 is LNHNV and CDR2 YYDKDF (reference sequence). The trim removed 2 bases at V and 9 bases at J, leaving 16 bases unmatched. CDR3 nucleotides: TGTGCCACCAGCAGACCTGCGGGACTAGCGGGATACCGTACTGCTGAGCAGTTCTTC. Amino acid sequence: CATSRPAGLAGYRTAEQFF.

The chain employs TRBV10-3 and TRBJ2-2; D perhaps matches TRBD1 (6 bases). The V gene lost 10 bases and the J gene lost 0 bases, with 21 bases spanning the gap. Germline V gives CDR1 ENHRY, CDR2 SYGVKD. The CDR3 has 17 amino acids. The CDR3 loop is CATAGPGADANTGELFF. The CDR3 DNA is TGTGCCACCGCGGGCCCAGGGGCCGACGCGAACACCGGGGAGCTGTTTTTT.

This chain uses TRBV6-6 with TRBJ1-5; a weak D match, TRBD1 (5 bases). This CDR3 is 16 amino acids long. V gave up 8 bases and J gave up 0 bases, with 17 bases separating them. Germline CDR1 is MNHNY and CDR2 is SVGAGI (reference sequence). The CDR3 nucleotides are TGTGCCAGCGGGATCCTGGGGGGAGATAGCAATCAGCCCCAGCATTTT. It specifies CASGILGGDSNQPQHF.

The chain is built from TRBV7-6 and TRBJ2-5; TRBD2 aligns across 11 bases. The germline CDR1 and CDR2 sequences are SGHVS and FNYEAQ. The CDR3 spans 15 residues. The ends lost 5 bases at V and 1 base at J; junction bases unmatched: 3. For the CDR3, the DNA is TGTGCCAGCAGCCCCGGGACTAGCGGCCAAGAGACCCAGTACTTC. This gives the protein CASSPGTSGQETQYF.